A selection of T cell receptor beta chains follows, all from one sample in a study of early T cells in non-severe SARS-CoV-2 infection. Using its own MiXCR run on the 5' RACE reads, TCRdb lists one record per CDR3 protein. The sample has approximately 66,000 distinct CDR3 sequences, under 15% seen once. Input material: whole blood. These TCRs come from an adult who was a healthcare worker with PCR-confirmed SARS-CoV-2 infection or an uninfected control (not recorded which). The CDR3 runs from the conserved cysteine through the conserved F or W. D genes are given only for firm matches. Only part of the rows carry a size: once, few, many, or a class if the clone is expanded.

TRBJ2-7	TRBV3-1	many	NA	TGTGCCAGCAGCGAAGGAGGCGAGCAGTACTTC	CASSEGGEQYF
TRBJ2-3	TRBV5-6	many	NA	TGTGCCAGCAGATCCGCCCCCGTAGGGCTTTTGGTCGCAGATACGCAGTATTTT	CASRSAPVGLLVADTQYF
TRBJ2-1	TRBV15	few	TRBD2	TGTGCCACCAGCCCGATAAGAGGGACTAGCGCTAATGAGCAGTTCTTC	CATSPIRGTSANEQFF
TRBJ2-1	TRBV27	many	NA	TGTGCCAGCAGTCCGTCCTTGGACAGTAATGAGCAGTTCTTC	CASSPSLDSNEQFF
TRBJ2-6	TRBV11-3	few	NA	TGTGCCAGCAGCCAGGGTGACTCTGGGGCCAACGTCCTGACTTTC	CASSQGDSGANVLTF
TRBJ2-7	TRBV7-2	NA	NA	TGTGCCAGCAGCCCCAACCGGGACGAGCAGTACTTC	CASSPNRDEQYF
TRBJ2-1	TRBV3-1	NA	NA	TGTGCCAGCAGCCAAGATCTCCGGGGGCAATACAATGAGCAGTTCTTC	CASSQDLRGQYNEQFF
TRBJ2-3	TRBV5-1	few	NA	TGCGCCAGCAGCTTGGCGGCGCGAGAGACTACAGATACGCAGTATTTT	CASSLAARETTDTQYF
TRBJ2-1	TRBV7-9	NA	TRBD2	TGTGCCAGCAGCCCCCCCCGAACGACTAGCCCCAATGAGCAGTTCTTC	CASSPPRTTSPNEQFF
TRBJ1-1	TRBV4-1	many	TRBD1	TGCGCCAGCAGCCCAGACAGGGGTAGGAACACTGAAGCTTTCTTT	CASSPDRGRNTEAFF
TRBJ1-4	TRBV20-1	many	NA	TGCAGTGCTAGAGATGGCCGGAGGAGTGGTGAAAAACTGTTTTTT	CSARDGRRSGEKLFF
TRBJ2-1	TRBV27	few	TRBD2	TGTGCCAGCAGTTTAGGGCGGGGGGGCCGCAATGAGCAGTTCTTC	CASSLGRGGRNEQFF
TRBJ1-2	TRBV5-1	many	NA	TGCGCCAGCAGCTTGGGAGGGACCAACTATGGCTACACCTTC	CASSLGGTNYGYTF
TRBJ2-7	TRBV20-1	NA	NA	TGCAGTGCTATCGGGGGCTACGAGCAGTACTTC	CSAIGGYEQYF
TRBJ2-1	TRBV7-9	few	TRBD1	TGTGCCAGCAGCCCGCGACAGGGGCGCAATGAGCAGTTCTTC	CASSPRQGRNEQFF
TRBJ2-5	TRBV20-1	NA	NA	TGCAGTGCTAGAGATTCGAGGGTACAAGAGACCCAGTACTTC	CSARDSRVQETQYF
TRBJ2-3	TRBV24-1	few	NA	TGTGCCACCAGTGCGGCCGAAGATACGCAGTATTTT	CATSAAEDTQYF
TRBJ2-7	TRBV11-2	NA	NA	TGTGCCAGCAGCTTAGACCGGGACAAAACGTACTTC	CASSLDRDKTYF